This TCR beta chain is from a study of T cell changes during pregnancy in multiple sclerosis. The method was immunoSEQ multiplex PCR; TCRdb's version includes in-frame clones alone and lacks a portion of them. Among some 38,000 clones, 91% were seen once, and the ten largest hold roughly 0.45%. Deletions cut 4 bases from V and 10 bases from J, with 14 bases between. The CDR3 totals 13 residues. Germline CDR1 is GTSNPN and CDR2 is SVGIG (reference sequence). This sample comprised CD4+ T cells from peripheral blood mononuclear cells, obtained in the third trimester of pregnancy. The clonotype originates from a female donor in good health, enrolled as a control in a pregnancy study. The chain employs TRBV30 and TRBJ1-6, with D perhaps matching TRBD1 (6 bases). CDR3 DNA: TGTGCCTGGACCAGGACAGCACCGTCACCCCTCCACTTT. This sequence encodes CAWTRTAPSPLHF.